A single T cell receptor beta chain is shown here with its context. Its antigen remains undetermined. No much larger clonotype is one base removed from it; base qualities were not supplied. The sample comes from a study of T cell responses to AZD1222 COVID-19 vaccine listed by TCRdb under 2021. With regard to the full study: AZD1222 recipients whose second dose came at about 4 weeks and those whose second dose came at about 12 weeks were combined into one group, since spike-specific TCR depth and breadth did not differ between the two schedules. TCR sequencing was performed for roughly 240 trial participants, of whom about 210 were given two doses of AZD1222 and around 25 were given two doses of MenACWY control vaccine. Trial participants were enrolled by age into subgroups of 18-55, 56-69 and 70-plus years, and around 150, 29 and 61 TCR-sequenced participants, respectively, were included in these subgroups. General study outcomes and caveats: Because no day 14 peak-response samples were available, repertoires were characterized only after the peak T cell response. The 56-69-year group was small, and its depth increase did not reach significance, likely because of low power. Nearly half of unique spike-specific TCRs reportedly recognized epitopes outside regions mutated in the B.1.351 and B.1.1.7 variants. After two AZD1222 doses, both the breadth and the depth of spike-specific TCRs were significantly higher than at day 0 and than in MenACWY recipients. Conclusions about previously exposed vaccinees are limited, since just a handful of AZD1222 recipients were seropositive for SARS-CoV-2 at baseline. Most participants were white British and females outnumbered males, and the authors suggested that clonal diversity may have been underestimated. The whole spike protein was spanned by vaccine-associated CD4 TCRs, and dominant responses were seen in regions 160-218 and 743-854.

This specimen's time point label, interpreted: baseline before first vaccination. Vaccinee samples came from UK trials COV001 and COV002, including a single-blind randomized controlled phase 2/3 trial of AZD1222 (ChAdOx1 nCoV-19) in healthy adults. Trial participant PBMC samples were collected at day 0 and day 28 after the second dose for TCRbeta chain sequencing. The CDR3 holds 14 amino acids from the cysteine to the phenylalanine. Just CDR3 DNA is preserved here, 42 bases in frame from base 1. CDR1 and CDR2 (PRHDT, FYEKMQ) derive from the germline V gene (reference sequence). The germline ends are 14 bases apart after V is trimmed by 1 base and J by 11 bases. The CDR3 regions of human TCRbeta chains were analyzed by immunosequencing. The original pipeline was this. Repertoire TCRs were checked for matches against a reference library of SARS-CoV-2-specific TCRs that had been generated using the MIRA antigen-specificity platform. Breadth was defined as the fraction of unique TCRs that were SARS-CoV-2-associated, and depth was defined as the fraction of total T cells that were SARS-CoV-2-associated. Using the MIRA data, every spike-specific TCR was mapped to the spike region that the TCR reacted to and assigned to either a CD4 or a CD8 class. Log10-transformed breadth and depth values were compared by one-way ANOVA with Sidak's multiple comparisons tests. Imported from immuneACCESS, the table was reduced by TCRdb to in-frame sequences with V and J called. These copies leave out some clones; in studies compared against another copy, an unresolved V gene accounts for under half, and the cause of the remainder is not known. Clone size and the V and J calls come from that table; the DNA yielded D and trimming. This sample lists 150,000 to 200,000 clones; about 91% were detected once. The ten biggest clones cover approximately 7.7% of the sample.

This specimen consisted of peripheral blood, obtained on day 0 of AZD1222 vaccination. The rearranged segments are TRBV13 and TRBJ2-2, with the D gene uncertain. The TCR originated in an adult in good health. The CDR3 reads as follows: CASSLVGGTLELFF. The nucleotide sequence is given as TGTGCCAGCAGCTTAGTTGGTGGTACGCTTGAGCTGTTTTTT.